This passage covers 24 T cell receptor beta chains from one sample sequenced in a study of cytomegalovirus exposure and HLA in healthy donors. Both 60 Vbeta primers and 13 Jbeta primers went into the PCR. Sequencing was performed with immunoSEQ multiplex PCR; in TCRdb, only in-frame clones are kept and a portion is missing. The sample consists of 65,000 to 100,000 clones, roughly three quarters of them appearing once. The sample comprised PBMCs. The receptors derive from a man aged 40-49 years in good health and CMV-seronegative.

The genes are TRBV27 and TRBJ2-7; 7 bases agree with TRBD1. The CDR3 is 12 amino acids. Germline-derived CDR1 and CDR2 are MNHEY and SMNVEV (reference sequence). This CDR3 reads CGPRGCPYEQYF. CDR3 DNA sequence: TGTGGGCCCAGGGGGTGCCCCTACGAGCAGTACTTC.

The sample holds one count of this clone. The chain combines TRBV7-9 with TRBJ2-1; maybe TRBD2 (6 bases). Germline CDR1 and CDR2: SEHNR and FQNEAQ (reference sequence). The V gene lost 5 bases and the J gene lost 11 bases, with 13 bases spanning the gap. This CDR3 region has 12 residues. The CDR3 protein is CASSVRESKQFF. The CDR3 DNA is TGTGCCAGCAGCGTCCGGGAGTCAAAGCAGTTCTTC.

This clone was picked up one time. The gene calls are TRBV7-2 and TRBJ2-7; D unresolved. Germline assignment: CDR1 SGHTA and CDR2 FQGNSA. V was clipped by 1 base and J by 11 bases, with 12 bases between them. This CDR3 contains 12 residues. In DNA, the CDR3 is TGTGCCAGCAGCTTAGACACAGACCCCAAGTACTTC. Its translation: CASSLDTDPKYF.

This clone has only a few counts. CDR3 sequence: CASSIGLTAPEFF. CDR3 coding DNA: TGTGCCAGTAGTATCGGCCTGACAGCCCCTGAGTTCTTC. The V call is TRBV19, the J call TRBJ2-1, with D possibly TRBD1 on 5 matching bases. There are 13 residues in the CDR3. Germline CDR1 and CDR2: LNHDA and SQIVND (reference sequence). Trimming removed 3 bases from V and 14 bases from J, with 17 bases in between.

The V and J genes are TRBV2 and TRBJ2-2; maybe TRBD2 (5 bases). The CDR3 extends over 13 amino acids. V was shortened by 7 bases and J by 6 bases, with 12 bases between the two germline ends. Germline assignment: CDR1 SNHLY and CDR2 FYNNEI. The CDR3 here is CASKKGAAGELFF. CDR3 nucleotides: TGTGCCAGCAAAAAGGGAGCGGCCGGGGAGCTGTTTTTT. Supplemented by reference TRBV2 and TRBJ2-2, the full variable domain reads EPEVTQTPSHQVTQMGQEVILRCVPISNHLYFYWYRQILGQKVEFLVSFYNNEISEKSEIFDDQFSVERPDGSNFTLKIRSTKLEDSAMYFCASKKGAAGELFFGEGSRLTVL.

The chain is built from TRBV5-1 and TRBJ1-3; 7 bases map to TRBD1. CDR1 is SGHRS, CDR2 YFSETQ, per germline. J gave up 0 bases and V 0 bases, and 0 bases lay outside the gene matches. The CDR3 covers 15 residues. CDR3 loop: CASSLDRGSGNTIYF. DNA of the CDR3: TGCGCCAGCAGCTTGGACAGGGGCTCTGGAAACACCATATATTTT.

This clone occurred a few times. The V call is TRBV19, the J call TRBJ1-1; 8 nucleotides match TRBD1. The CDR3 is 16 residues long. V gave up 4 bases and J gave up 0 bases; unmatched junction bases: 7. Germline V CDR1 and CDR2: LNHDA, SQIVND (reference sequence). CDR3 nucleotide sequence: TGTGCCAGTAGTAAAAGACAGGGGAGCATGAACACTGAAGCTTTCTTT. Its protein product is CASSKRQGSMNTEAFF. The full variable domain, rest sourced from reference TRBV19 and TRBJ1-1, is DGGITQSPKYLFRKEGQNVTLSCEQNLNHDAMYWYRQDPGQGLRLIYYSQIVNDFQKGDIAEGYSVSREKKESFPLTVTSAQKNPTAFYLCASSKRQGSMNTEAFFGQGTRLTVV.

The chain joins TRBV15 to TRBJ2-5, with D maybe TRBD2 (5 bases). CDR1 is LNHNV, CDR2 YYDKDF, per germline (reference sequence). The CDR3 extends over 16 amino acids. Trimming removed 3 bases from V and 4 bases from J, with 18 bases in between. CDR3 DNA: TGTGCCACCAGCAGGGCTAGCTCAGGATACCCAGAGACCCAGTACTTC. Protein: CATSRASSGYPETQYF. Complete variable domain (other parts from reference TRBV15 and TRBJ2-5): DAMVIQNPRYQVTQFGKPVTLSCSQTLNHNVMYWYQQKSSQAPKLLFHYYDKDFNNEADTPDNFQSRRPNTSFCFLDIRSPGLGDTAMYLCATSRASSGYPETQYFGPGTRLLVL.

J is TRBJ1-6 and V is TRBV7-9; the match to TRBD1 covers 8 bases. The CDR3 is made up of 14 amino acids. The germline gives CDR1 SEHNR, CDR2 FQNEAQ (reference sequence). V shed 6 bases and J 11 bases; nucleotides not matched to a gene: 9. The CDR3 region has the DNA TGTGCCAGCAGTCGGGGACAGGAAGGTCCACCCCTCCACTTT. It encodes CASSRGQEGPPLHF.

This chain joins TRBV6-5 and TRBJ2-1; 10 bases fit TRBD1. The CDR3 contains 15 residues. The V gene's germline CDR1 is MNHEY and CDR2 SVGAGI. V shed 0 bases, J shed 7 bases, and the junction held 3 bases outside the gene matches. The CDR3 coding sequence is TGTGCCAGCAGTTACTCGACAGGGGGCGTGAATGAGCAGTTCTTC. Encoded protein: CASSYSTGGVNEQFF.

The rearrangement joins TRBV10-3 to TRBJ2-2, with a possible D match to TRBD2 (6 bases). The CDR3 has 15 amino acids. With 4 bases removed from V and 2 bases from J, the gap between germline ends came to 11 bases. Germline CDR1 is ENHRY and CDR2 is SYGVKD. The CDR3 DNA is TGTGCCATCAGTGCCGGCGGGATAAACACCGGGGAGCTGTTTTTT. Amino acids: CAISAGGINTGELFF.

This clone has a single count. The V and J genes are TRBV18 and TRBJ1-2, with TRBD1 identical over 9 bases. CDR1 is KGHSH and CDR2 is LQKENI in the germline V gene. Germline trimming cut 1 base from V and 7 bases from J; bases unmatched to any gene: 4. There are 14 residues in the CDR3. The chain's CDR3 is CASSPLDRGCGYTF. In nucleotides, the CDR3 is TGTGCCAGCTCACCACTGGACAGGGGATGTGGCTACACCTTC.

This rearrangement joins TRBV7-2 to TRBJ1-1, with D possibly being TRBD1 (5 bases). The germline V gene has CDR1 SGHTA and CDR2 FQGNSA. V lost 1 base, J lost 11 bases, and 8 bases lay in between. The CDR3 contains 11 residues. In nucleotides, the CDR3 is TGTGCCAGCAGCTTAGGGGGCTTGGCTTTCTTT. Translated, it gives CASSLGGLAFF.

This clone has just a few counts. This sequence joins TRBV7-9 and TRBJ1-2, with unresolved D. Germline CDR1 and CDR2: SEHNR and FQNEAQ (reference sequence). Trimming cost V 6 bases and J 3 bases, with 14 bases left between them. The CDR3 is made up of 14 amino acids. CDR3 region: CASSPSTDYYGYTF. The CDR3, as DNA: TGTGCCAGCAGTCCTTCGACGGACTACTATGGCTACACCTTC.

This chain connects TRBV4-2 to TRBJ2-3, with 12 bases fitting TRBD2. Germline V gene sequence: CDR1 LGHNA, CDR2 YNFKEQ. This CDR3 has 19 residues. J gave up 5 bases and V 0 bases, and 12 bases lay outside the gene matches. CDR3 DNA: TGTGCCAGCAGCCAAGAAATAAGGCTAGCGGGGGGGCCCATAGATACGCAGTATTTT. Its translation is CASSQEIRLAGGPIDTQYF.

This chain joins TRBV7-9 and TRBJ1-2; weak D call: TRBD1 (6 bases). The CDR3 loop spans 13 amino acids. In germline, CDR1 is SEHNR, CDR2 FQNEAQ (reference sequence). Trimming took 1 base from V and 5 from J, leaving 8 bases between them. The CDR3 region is CASSLGTDYGYTF. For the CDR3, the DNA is TGTGCCAGCAGCTTAGGGACAGATTATGGCTACACCTTC.

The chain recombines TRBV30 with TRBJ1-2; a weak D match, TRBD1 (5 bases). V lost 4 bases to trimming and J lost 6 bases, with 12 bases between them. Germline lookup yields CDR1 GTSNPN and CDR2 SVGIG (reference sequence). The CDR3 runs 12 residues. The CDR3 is CAWMIGAHGYTF. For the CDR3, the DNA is TGTGCCTGGATGATAGGGGCGCATGGCTACACCTTC.

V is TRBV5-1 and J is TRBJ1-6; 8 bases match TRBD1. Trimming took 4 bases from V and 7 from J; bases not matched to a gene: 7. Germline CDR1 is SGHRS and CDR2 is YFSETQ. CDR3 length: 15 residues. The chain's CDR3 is CASSQGAGGNSPLHF. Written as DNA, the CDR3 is TGCGCCAGCAGCCAGGGGGCAGGGGGCAATTCACCCCTCCACTTT.

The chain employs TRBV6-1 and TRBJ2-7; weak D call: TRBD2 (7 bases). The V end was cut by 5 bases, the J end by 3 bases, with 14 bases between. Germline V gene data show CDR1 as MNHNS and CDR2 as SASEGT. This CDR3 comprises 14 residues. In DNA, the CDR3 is TGTGCCAGCAGTTGGGGGGGCGAGGACTACGAGCAGTACTTC. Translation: CASSWGGEDYEQYF.

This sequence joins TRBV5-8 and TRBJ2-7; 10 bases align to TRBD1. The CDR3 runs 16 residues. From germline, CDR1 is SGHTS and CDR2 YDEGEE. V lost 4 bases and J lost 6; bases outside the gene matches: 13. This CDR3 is CASSLGTGELIGEQYF. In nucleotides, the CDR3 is TGTGCCAGCAGCCTAGGGACAGGGGAGTTGATCGGCGAGCAGTACTTC.

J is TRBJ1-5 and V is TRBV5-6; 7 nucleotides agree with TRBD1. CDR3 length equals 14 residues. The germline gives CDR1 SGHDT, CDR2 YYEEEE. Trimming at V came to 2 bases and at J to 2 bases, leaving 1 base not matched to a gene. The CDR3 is CASSFGQGNQPQHF. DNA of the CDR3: TGTGCCAGCAGCTTTGGACAGGGCAATCAGCCCCAGCATTTT.

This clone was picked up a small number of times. The chain's CDR3 is CASGAGTGKESNEQFF. The CDR3 DNA reads as TGTGCCAGCGGGGCAGGGACAGGGAAGGAGTCCAATGAGCAGTTCTTC. This rearrangement joins TRBV9 to TRBJ2-1, with 9 bases lining up with TRBD1. CDR3 length equals 16 residues. Germline V gene data show CDR1 as SGDLS and CDR2 as YYNGEE. The trim removed 7 bases at V and 6 bases at J, leaving 14 bases unmatched.

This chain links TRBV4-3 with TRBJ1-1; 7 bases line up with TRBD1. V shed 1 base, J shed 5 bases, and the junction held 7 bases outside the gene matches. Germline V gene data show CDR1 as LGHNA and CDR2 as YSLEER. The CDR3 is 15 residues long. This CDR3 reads CASSQVQGRNTEAFF. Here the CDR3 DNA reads TGCGCCAGCAGCCAAGTACAGGGGAGGAATACTGAAGCTTTCTTT.

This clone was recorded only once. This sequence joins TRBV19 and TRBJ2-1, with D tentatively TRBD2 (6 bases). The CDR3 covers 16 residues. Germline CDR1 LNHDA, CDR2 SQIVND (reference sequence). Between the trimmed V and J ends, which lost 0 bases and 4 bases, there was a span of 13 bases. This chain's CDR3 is CASSIEGFGGYNEQFF. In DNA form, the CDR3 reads TGTGCCAGTAGTATAGAGGGTTTTGGGGGGTACAATGAGCAGTTCTTC.